The present T cell receptor beta chain was sequenced within a study of T cell changes during pregnancy in multiple sclerosis. The assay was immunoSEQ multiplex PCR, and TCRdb's table has in-frame clones only and misses some. The sample holds 75,000 to 95,000 clones; around 90% are singletons and the top ten take roughly 0.9%. The CDR3 covers 14 residues. Per germline, CDR1 SGHRS and CDR2 YFSETQ. Trimming took off 4 bases at V and 3 bases at J, with 8 bases between the two ends. The receptor's source is a female donor in good health, enrolled as a control in a pregnancy study. Sequencing was performed on peripheral blood, taken in the first trimester of pregnancy. The V and J genes are TRBV5-1 and TRBJ1-6; tentative D call: TRBD1 (5 bases). CDR3 sequence reads: CASSLDNYNSPLHF. CDR3 coding DNA: TGCGCCAGCAGCCTGGACAACTATAATTCACCCCTCCACTTT.